A selection of T cell receptor beta chains follows, all from one sample in a study of T cell responses to AZD1222 COVID-19 vaccine. Here immunoSEQ multiplex PCR was the method, and the copy in TCRdb shows in-frame clones only, minus some. Among 60,000 to 100,000 clones listed, 92% were seen once. The sample in question was peripheral blood, obtained on day 0 of MenACWY control vaccination. Every receptor here comes from an adult in good health. CDR3s include the opening cysteine and the closing phenylalanine or tryptophan. A D gene is named only where the DNA matches it firmly. Expanded clones get a size class; other rows say once, few or many, or leave the size out.

V gene	D gene	clone size	J gene	CDR3 DNA	CDR3 protein
TRBV7-3	NA	NA	TRBJ2-1	TGTGCCAGCAGCTTAAGCCTCTACAATGAGCAGTTCTTC	CASSLSLYNEQFF
TRBV28	NA	NA	TRBJ1-5	TGTGCCACCCAGGAAAGCAATCAGCCCCAGCATTTT	CATQESNQPQHF
TRBV19	TRBD1	NA	TRBJ2-2	TGTGCCAGTAGTAGCCAACAGGGGTCCACCGGGGAGCTGTTTTTT	CASSSQQGSTGELFF
TRBV11-3	NA	NA	TRBJ2-5	TGTGCCAGCAGCTTACTAGGGGAAGAGACCCAGTACTTC	CASSLLGEETQYF
TRBV30	NA	NA	TRBJ1-4	TGTGCCTGGGGTAGATCCCGGGGCGCAACTAATGAAAAACTGTTTTTT	CAWGRSRGATNEKLFF
TRBV18	NA	NA	TRBJ2-3	TGTGCCAGCTCAGGGGGACTTCTCGCCACAGATACGCAGTATTTT	CASSGGLLATDTQYF
TRBV7-2	NA	NA	TRBJ2-7	TGTGCCAGCAGCTCGACTAGACAGGAGAGCTCCTACGAGCAGTACTTC	CASSSTRQESSYEQYF
TRBV19	NA	once	TRBJ1-5	TGTGCCAGTAGTTGGGCAGGGGATTTGGGCAATCAGCCCCAGCATTTT	CASSWAGDLGNQPQHF
TRBV7-2	TRBD2	NA	TRBJ2-7	TGTGCCAGCAGCCCCGGACTAGCGGGAGTCGGGGAGCAGTACTTC	CASSPGLAGVGEQYF
TRBV7-2	NA	few	TRBJ1-5	TGTGCCAGCAGCCCTGACGGGAATCAGCCCCAGCATTTT	CASSPDGNQPQHF
TRBV18	TRBD2	NA	TRBJ2-2	TGTGCCAGCTCACCGGCGGGGGGCATCGGGAACACCGGGGAGCTGTTTTTT	CASSPAGGIGNTGELFF
TRBV6-5	NA	NA	TRBJ1-5	TGTGCCAGCAGCGAGAGCTTGGGGCGCAATCAGCCCCAGCATTTT	CASSESLGRNQPQHF
TRBV28	NA	NA	TRBJ2-7	TGTGCCAGCAGTAACGGACTCTGGGGGTACGAGCAGTACTTC	CASSNGLWGYEQYF
TRBV11-2	NA	NA	TRBJ2-7	TGTGCCAGCAGCCCAAGGAGACCGGGACACGGAGCGTCCTACGAGCAGTACTTC	CASSPRRPGHGASYEQYF
TRBV19	NA	NA	TRBJ2-6	TGTGCCAGTGGCTGGGGCAGCATGACGGCACCTGGGGCCAACGTCCTGACTTTC	CASGWGSMTAPGANVLTF
TRBV5-8	NA	NA	TRBJ1-5	TGTGCCAGTAAAATGGGGCGGGAGGGTCAGCCCCAGCATTTT	CASKMGREGQPQHF
TRBV6-2/TRBV6-3	NA	NA	TRBJ1-3	TGTGCCAGCACCCCCGGAAACACCATATATTTT	CASTPGNTIYF
TRBV6-6	TRBD1	NA	TRBJ1-2	TGTGCCAGCAGTTACGAACTTGGGACAGTTTATGGCTACACCTTC	CASSYELGTVYGYTF
TRBV6-5	TRBD1	NA	TRBJ1-6	TGTGCCAGCACTCCCACGTGGACAGGGGATTCACCCCTCCACTTT	CASTPTWTGDSPLHF
TRBV7-6	TRBD1	NA	TRBJ2-5	TGTGCCAGCAGCTCCTATGACAGGGGAGAGACCCAGTACTTC	CASSSYDRGETQYF
TRBV27	NA	NA	TRBJ1-5	TGTGCCAGCAGTTTAGGTGGGGGAGGAGGCAATCAGCCCCAGCATTTT	CASSLGGGGGNQPQHF